This T cell receptor beta chain appears in the sequencing data of a study of graft-versus-host responses after intestinal transplantation. The repertoire was sequenced with immunoSEQ multiplex PCR; TCRdb's copy has only in-frame clones and lacks some. The sample comprises 25,000 to 35,000 clones, about 92% of which are singletons, and 0.7% to 0.85% rests with the top ten. The V gene's germline CDR1 is MGHRA and CDR2 YSYEKL. The CDR3 extends over 17 amino acids. Trimming cost V 0 bases and J 5 bases, with 17 bases left between them. The starting material was PBMCs, obtained 66 days after intestinal transplant. This chain connects TRBV4-1 to TRBJ1-5, with a possible D match to TRBD1 (6 bases). The sequence came from a human patient who received an intestinal transplant, so some T cells may come from the graft donor. In DNA, the CDR3 is TGCGCCAGCAGCCAAGATTACCCAGACAGGCCCGATCAGCCCCAGCATTTT. Translated: CASSQDYPDRPDQPQHF.